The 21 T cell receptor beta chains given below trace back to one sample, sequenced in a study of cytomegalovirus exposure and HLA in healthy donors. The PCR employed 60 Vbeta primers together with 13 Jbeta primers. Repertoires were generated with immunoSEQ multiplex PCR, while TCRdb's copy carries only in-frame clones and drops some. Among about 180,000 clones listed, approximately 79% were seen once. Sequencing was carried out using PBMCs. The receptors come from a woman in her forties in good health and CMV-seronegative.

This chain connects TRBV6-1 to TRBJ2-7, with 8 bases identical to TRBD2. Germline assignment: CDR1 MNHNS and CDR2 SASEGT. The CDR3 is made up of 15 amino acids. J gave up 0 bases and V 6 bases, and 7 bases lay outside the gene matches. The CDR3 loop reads CASRPKRGSSYEQYF. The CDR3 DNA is TGTGCCAGCAGGCCTAAGCGGGGGAGCTCCTACGAGCAGTACTTC.

CDR3 sequence (DNA): TGTGCCAGCAGCTTTTCCAACTCTTACAATGAGCAGTTCTTC. Its protein product is CASSFSNSYNEQFF. V gene TRBV7-2 combines with J gene TRBJ2-1, with no clear D. Germline CDR1 is SGHTA and CDR2 is FQGNSA. The V gene lost 3 bases and the J gene lost 4 bases, with 10 bases spanning the gap. The CDR3 runs to 14 residues.

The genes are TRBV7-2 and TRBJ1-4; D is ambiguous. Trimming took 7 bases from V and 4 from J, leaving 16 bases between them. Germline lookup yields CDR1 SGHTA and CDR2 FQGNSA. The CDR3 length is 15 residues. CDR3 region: CASTLSGQNNEKLFF. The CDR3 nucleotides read TGTGCCAGCACCCTTAGTGGGCAGAATAATGAAAAACTGTTTTTT. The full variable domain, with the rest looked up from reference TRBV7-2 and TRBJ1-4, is GAGVSQSPSNKVTEKGKDVELRCDPISGHTALYWYRQSLGQGLEFLIYFQGNSAPDKSGLPSDRFSAERTGGSVSTLTIQRTQQEDSAVYLCASTLSGQNNEKLFFGSGTQLSVL.

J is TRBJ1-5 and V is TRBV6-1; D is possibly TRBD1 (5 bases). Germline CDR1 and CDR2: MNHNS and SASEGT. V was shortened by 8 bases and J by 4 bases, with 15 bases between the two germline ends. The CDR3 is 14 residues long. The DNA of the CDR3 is TGTGCCAGCGCGACAGCTAACTGGAATCAGCCCCAGCATTTT. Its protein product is CASATANWNQPQHF.

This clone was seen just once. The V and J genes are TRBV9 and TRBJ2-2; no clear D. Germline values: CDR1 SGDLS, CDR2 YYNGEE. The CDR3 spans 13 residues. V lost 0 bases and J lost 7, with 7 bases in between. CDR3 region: CASSVGGIGELFF. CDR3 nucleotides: TGTGCCAGCAGCGTAGGCGGAATCGGGGAGCTGTTTTTT.

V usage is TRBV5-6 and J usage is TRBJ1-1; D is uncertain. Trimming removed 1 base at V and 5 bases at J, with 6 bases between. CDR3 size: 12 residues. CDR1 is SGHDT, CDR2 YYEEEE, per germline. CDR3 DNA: TGTGCCAGCAGCTTGTACGGGACTGAAGCTTTCTTT. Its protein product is CASSLYGTEAFF. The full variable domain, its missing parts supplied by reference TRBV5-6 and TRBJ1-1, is DAGVTQSPTHLIKTRGQQVTLRCSPKSGHDTVSWYQQALGQGPQFIFQYYEEEERQRGNFPDRFSGHQFPNYSSELNVNALLLGDSALYLCASSLYGTEAFFGQGTRLTVV.

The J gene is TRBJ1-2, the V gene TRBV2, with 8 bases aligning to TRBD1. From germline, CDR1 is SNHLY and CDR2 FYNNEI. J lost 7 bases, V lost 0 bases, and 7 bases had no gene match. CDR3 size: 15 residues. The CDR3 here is CASSEAATGVFGYTF. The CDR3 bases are TGTGCCAGCAGTGAAGCGGCGACAGGGGTCTTTGGCTACACCTTC.

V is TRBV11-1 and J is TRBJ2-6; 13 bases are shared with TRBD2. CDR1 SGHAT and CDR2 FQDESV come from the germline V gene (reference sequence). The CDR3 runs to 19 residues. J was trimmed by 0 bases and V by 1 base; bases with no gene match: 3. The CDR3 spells CASSLGTSGGVSGANVLTF. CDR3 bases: TGTGCCAGCAGCTTAGGGACTAGCGGGGGCGTCTCTGGGGCCAACGTCCTGACTTTC.

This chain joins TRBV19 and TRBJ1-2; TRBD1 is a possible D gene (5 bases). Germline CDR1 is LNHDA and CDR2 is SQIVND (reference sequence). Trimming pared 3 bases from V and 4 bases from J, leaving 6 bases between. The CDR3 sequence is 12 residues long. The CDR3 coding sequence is TGTGCCAGTAGTATGGGGGGCTATGGCTACACCTTC. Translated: CASSMGGYGYTF.

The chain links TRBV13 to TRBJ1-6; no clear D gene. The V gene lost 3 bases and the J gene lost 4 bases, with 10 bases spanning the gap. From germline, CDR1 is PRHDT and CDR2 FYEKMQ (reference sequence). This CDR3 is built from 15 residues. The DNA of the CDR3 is TGTGCCAGCAGCTTGGGAGATTTATATAATTCACCCCTCCACTTT. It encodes CASSLGDLYNSPLHF.

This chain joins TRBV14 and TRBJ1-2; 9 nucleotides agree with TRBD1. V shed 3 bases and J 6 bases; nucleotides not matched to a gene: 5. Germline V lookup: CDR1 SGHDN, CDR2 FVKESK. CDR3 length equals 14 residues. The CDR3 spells CASSQMGTGNGYTF. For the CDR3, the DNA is TGTGCCAGCAGCCAGATGGGGACAGGGAATGGCTACACCTTC.

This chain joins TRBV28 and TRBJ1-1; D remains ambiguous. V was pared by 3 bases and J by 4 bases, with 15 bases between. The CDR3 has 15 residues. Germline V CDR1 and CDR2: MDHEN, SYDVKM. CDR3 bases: TGTGCCAGCAGTTTTATGGCGAGGGCCGGCACTGAAGCTTTCTTT. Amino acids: CASSFMARAGTEAFF.

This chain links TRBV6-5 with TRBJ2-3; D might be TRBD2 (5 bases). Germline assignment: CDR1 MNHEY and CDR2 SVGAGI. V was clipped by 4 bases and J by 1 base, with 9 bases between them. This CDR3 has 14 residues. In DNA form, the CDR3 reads TGTGCCAGCAGTTCTAGCTTAGGCACAGATACGCAGTATTTT. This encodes CASSSSLGTDTQYF.

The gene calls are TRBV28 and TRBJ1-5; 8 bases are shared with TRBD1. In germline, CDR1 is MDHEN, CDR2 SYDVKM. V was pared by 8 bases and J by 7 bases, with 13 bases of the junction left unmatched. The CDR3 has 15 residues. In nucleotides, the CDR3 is TGTGCCAGCGTACCCCGCGGACAGGGAAGCCAGCCCCAGCATTTT. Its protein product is CASVPRGQGSQPQHF.

The CDR3 region has the DNA TGTGCCAGCAGTGAAGGGGCAGCAAGCTCCTACGAGCAGTACTTC. Its translation is CASSEGAASSYEQYF. The gene calls are TRBV6-1 and TRBJ2-7, with unresolved D. This CDR3 is 15 amino acids long. The V gene lost 1 base and the J gene lost 0 bases, with 10 bases spanning the gap. Germline CDR1 and CDR2: MNHNS and SASEGT.

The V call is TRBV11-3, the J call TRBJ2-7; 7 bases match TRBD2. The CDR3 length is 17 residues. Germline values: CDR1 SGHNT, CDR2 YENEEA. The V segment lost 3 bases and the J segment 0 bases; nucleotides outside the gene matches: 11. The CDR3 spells CASSLGGGRDNSYEQYF. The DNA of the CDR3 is TGTGCCAGCAGCTTGGGGGGAGGGAGAGACAACTCCTACGAGCAGTACTTC.

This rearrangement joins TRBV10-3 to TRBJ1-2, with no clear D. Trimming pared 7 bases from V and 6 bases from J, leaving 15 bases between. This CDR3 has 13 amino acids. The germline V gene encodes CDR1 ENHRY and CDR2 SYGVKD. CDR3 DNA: TGTGCCATCATTACACAACCAAATGATGGCTACACCTTC. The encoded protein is CAIITQPNDGYTF.

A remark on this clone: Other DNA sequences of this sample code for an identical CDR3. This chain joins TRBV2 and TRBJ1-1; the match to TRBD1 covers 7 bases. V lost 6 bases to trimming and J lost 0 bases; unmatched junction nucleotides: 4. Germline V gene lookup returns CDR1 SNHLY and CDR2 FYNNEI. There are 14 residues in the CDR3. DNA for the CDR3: TGTGCCAGCAGGCCGGACAGGTTGAACACTGAAGCTTTCTTT. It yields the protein CASRPDRLNTEAFF.

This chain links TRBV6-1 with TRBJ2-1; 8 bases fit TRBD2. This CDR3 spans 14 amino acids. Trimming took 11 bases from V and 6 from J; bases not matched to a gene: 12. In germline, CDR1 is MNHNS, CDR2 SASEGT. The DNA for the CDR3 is TGTGCCGCACGGCCGGGACTAGGGCCCAATGAGCAGTTCTTC. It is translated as CAARPGLGPNEQFF.

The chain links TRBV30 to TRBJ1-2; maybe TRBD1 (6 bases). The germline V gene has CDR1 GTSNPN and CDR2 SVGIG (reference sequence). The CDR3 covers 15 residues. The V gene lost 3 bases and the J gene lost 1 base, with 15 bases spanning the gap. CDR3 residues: CAWSPFTGSNYGYTF. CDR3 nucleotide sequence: TGTGCCTGGAGCCCTTTCACAGGGAGTAACTATGGCTACACCTTC.

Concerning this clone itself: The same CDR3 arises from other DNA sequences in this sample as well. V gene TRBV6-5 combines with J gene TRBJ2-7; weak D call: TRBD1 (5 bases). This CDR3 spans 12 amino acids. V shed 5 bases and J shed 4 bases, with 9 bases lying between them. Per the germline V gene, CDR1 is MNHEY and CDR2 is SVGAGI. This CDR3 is CASSTGGYEQYF. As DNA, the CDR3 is TGTGCCAGCAGTACAGGCGGATACGAGCAGTACTTC.